This TCR beta chain emerged from a study of CD8 T cells in ankylosing spondylitis. Study-level points and caveats: The study looked at matched synovial fluid samples from ankylosing spondylitis patients. Disease-linked clones were reported to be significantly enriched there.

From the 5' RACE reads, TCRdb called clonotypes with MiXCR, one entry per CDR3 protein. This table has about 240,000 distinct CDR3 sequences, approximately 8% appearing once. V lost 7 bases and J lost 5, with 12 bases in between. Germline V gene sequence: CDR1 MNHNY, CDR2 SVGAGI (reference sequence). The CDR3 is 12 residues long. Concerning this clonotype: As yet, its antigen is unknown.

The material sequenced was blood, either unsorted or a sorted T cell fraction (not recorded which). This chain connects TRBV6-6 to TRBJ2-7, with D possibly being TRBD1 (5 bases). This TCR was recovered from a female donor with ankylosing spondylitis or in good health (not recorded which). The CDR3 sequence is CASNGQGNEQYF. The CDR3 coding sequence is TGTGCCAGCAATGGGCAGGGTAACGAGCAGTACTTC.